This T cell receptor beta chain emerged from a study of T-cell reconstitution after alpha-beta-depleted transplantation in children. Study-wide points: Once a year had passed after transplant, T-cell counts and diversity came mostly from newly produced T cells. Reported findings indicate that, about two months after transplant, alpha-beta T cells came from several hundred expanded clones, which were derived from non-depleted graft cells. Where some patients showed high TCRbeta diversity at day 60, it came from recipient T cells and thymic progenitors that had survived.

Preparation of the TCRbeta library was carried out with unique molecular identifiers. One entry per CDR3 protein, called by TCRdb with MiXCR from the PCR reads. The sample shows 45,000 to 55,000 distinct CDR3 sequences, about a tenth of them seen only once. The CDR3 has 15 amino acids. The V end lost 2 bases, the J end lost 5 bases, and 15 bases lay between the germline ends. Germline V CDR1 and CDR2: MNHEY, SVGEGT. This clonotype occurred a few times. Its target is unknown. The receptor was isolated from a male patient aged 2 to 9 who had a stem cell transplant for chronic granulomatous disease, so the T cells may come from the graft donor. The sample was PBMCs, mostly from graft donor cells, taken 60 days after TCRalphabeta/CD19-depleted stem cell transplant. This chain uses TRBV6-2 or TRBV6-3 with TRBJ2-5; D unresolved. Here the CDR3 reads CASSYTQLPGETQYF. CDR3 coding DNA: TGTGCCAGCAGTTACACACAGCTTCCCGGGGAGACCCAGTACTTC.